One and the same sample provided the 2 T cell receptor beta chains below, sequenced in a study of T cell repertoires in cytomegalovirus infection. One entry per CDR3 protein results from TCRdb running MiXCR on the reads. This table holds 150,000 to 200,000 distinct CDR3 sequences, approximately 9.7% found once. What was sequenced was PBMCs. The source of these receptors is a human donor in good health (CMV status not recorded). Some clones in this sample may be carry-over from other donors' samples.

This clonotype showed up just a few times. One base away lies a much larger clone, so this may be a sequencing read error. The CDR3 ends on some other residue instead of the conserved phenylalanine or tryptophan, so this is likely a read error. The CDR3 loop reads CASSQKNNEQFL. CDR3 coding DNA: TGTGCCAGCAGCCAGAAAAACAATGAGCAGTTCTTA. The rearrangement joins TRBV7-2 to TRBJ2-1; D unclear. V shed 5 bases and J shed 5 bases, with 7 bases lying between them. Germline lookup yields CDR1 SGHTA and CDR2 FQGNSA. The CDR3 consists of 12 residues.

In the case of this clonotype: Given a much more abundant clone one base away, this may be a read error. V usage is TRBV12-3 or TRBV12-4 and J usage is TRBJ1-5; no definite D call. V was clipped by 1 base and J by 1 base, with 8 bases between them. The CDR3 length is 15 residues. As DNA, the CDR3 is TGTGCCAGCAGTTTAGTGGGATGGAGCAATCAGCCCCAGCATTTT. Its protein is CASSLVGWSNQPQHF.